This TCR beta chain stems from a study of blood T cell repertoires in COVID-19. On the study more broadly: Specimens from acute and convalescent COVID-19 originated in the United States, Italy and Spain. The analysed material was cDNA or gDNA that came from T cells, B-cell-depleted T cells, or PBMCs.

CDR3 length: 15 amino acids. The germline V gene encodes CDR1 SGHRS and CDR2 YFSETQ. The trim removed 4 bases at V and 0 bases at J, leaving 4 bases unmatched. The Seattle patients joined while their infection was active and were tracked longitudinally afterward. In the source study's methods: Scientists estimated how many nucleated cells there were by amplifying reference gene primers. The data were produced by immunoSEQ multiplex PCR, yet TCRdb's version contains in-frame clones alone and is incomplete. V and J calls and clone size are as listed in that table; D and trimming were resolved from the DNA. The sample yields 54,000 or so clones, 82% seen once.

The chain carries TRBV5-1 and TRBJ2-3, with 8 bases matching TRBD2. The specimen was peripheral blood. The TCR originated in a man of 80 years or more with COVID-19, enrolled during active disease. CDR3 sequence: CASSTSGTSTDTQYF. The CDR3 nucleotides read TGCGCCAGCAGCACTAGCGGAACTAGCACAGATACGCAGTATTTT.